The next 21 T cell receptor beta chains were all read from a single sample in a study of T cell responses to AZD1222 COVID-19 vaccine. The protocol was immunoSEQ multiplex PCR, while the TCRdb copy is restricted to in-frame clones and leaves out a portion. The sample includes 75,000 to 85,000 clones, 87% of them seen just once. The sequencing used peripheral blood, collected 28 days after the second AZD1222 dose. The receptors derive from an adult who received the AZD1222 COVID-19 vaccine.

The chain is built from TRBV19 and TRBJ2-3; 11 positions match TRBD2. The V gene's germline CDR1 is LNHDA and CDR2 SQIVND (reference sequence). The CDR3 spans 15 residues. Unmatched junction bases numbered 10, after V lost 6 bases and J lost 8 bases. The CDR3 here is CASSLAGGGSGTQYF. CDR3 in DNA: TGTGCCAGTAGCCTAGCGGGGGGCGGCTCCGGTACGCAGTATTTT.

Of note for this clone: Distinct nucleotide sequences in the sample also encode this CDR3. V usage is TRBV12-3 or TRBV12-4 and J usage is TRBJ2-7, with a tentative D call TRBD2 (5 bases). This CDR3 is built from 12 residues. Deletions cut 2 bases from V and 4 bases from J, with 6 bases between. The CDR3 DNA follows: TGTGCCAGCAGTTTACGGGGTTACGAGCAGTACTTC. It yields the protein CASSLRGYEQYF.

The CDR3 here is CASSPQWGEAFF. CDR3 sequence (DNA): TGTGCCAGCAGTCCCCAGTGGGGTGAAGCTTTCTTT. The J gene is TRBJ1-1, the V gene TRBV12-3 or TRBV12-4; D is unclear. The CDR3 has 12 amino acids. Trimming cost V 5 bases and J 7 bases, with 11 bases left between them.

The DNA for the CDR3 is TGTGCCAGCAGTCCGGGACACACGGCCGGAAACACCATATATTTT. Protein product: CASSPGHTAGNTIYF. This rearrangement joins TRBV6-2 or TRBV6-3 to TRBJ1-3; D is perhaps TRBD1 (6 bases). CDR1 and CDR2 from the germline V gene are MNHEY and SVGEGT. This CDR3 has 15 residues. V was shortened by 5 bases and J by 4 bases, with 15 bases between the two germline ends.

The CDR3 coding sequence is TGTGCCAGCACCGAAGACAGGAACTCCTACGAGCAGTACTTC. It translates to CASTEDRNSYEQYF. The chain couples TRBV7-2 to TRBJ2-7, with a possible D match to TRBD1 (6 bases). Germline V CDR1 and CDR2: SGHTA, FQGNSA. V lost 7 bases to trimming and J lost 0 bases, with 13 bases between them. CDR3 length: 14 residues.

V and J are TRBV7-6 and TRBJ2-7; no clear D gene. This CDR3 has 16 amino acids. Trimming stripped 2 bases from V and 2 bases from J, with 16 bases between. From germline, CDR1 is SGHVS and CDR2 FNYEAQ. The CDR3 DNA reads as TGTGCCAGCAGCTTAACAAACCCAGGCAGTCCCTACGAGCAGTACTTC. The encoded protein is CASSLTNPGSPYEQYF.

The genes are TRBV5-1 and TRBJ2-7, with TRBD1 as a possible D gene (6 bases). Germline CDR1 is SGHRS and CDR2 is YFSETQ. V shed 0 bases and J shed 0 bases, with 7 bases lying between them. This CDR3 contains 14 residues. DNA of the CDR3: TGCGCCAGCAGCTTGGACAGGGTCTCCTACGAGCAGTACTTC. This codes for CASSLDRVSYEQYF.

This chain uses TRBV10-3 with TRBJ2-5; 9 bases match TRBD1. The V and J ends lost 3 bases and 1 base, in that order; junction bases with no gene match: 0. The germline V gene has CDR1 ENHRY and CDR2 SYGVKD. This CDR3 is 14 amino acids long. CDR3 sequence (DNA): TGTGCCATCAGTGAACAGGGGGCCCAAGAGACCCAGTACTTC. This gives the protein CAISEQGAQETQYF.

The V and J genes are TRBV11-2 and TRBJ1-2, with a weak D call TRBD1 (5 bases). Trimming left V 3 bases short and J 7 bases short, with 15 bases between. The CDR3 consists of 14 residues. Germline CDR1 and CDR2: SGHAT and FQNNGV. The CDR3 region has the DNA TGTGCCAGCAGCTTCGGGGGAGGGGACGGTGGCTACACCTTC. Translated, it gives CASSFGGGDGGYTF.

The chain joins TRBV7-9 to TRBJ2-3; D unresolved. The CDR3 extends over 16 amino acids. CDR1 is SEHNR and CDR2 is FQNEAQ in the germline V gene (reference sequence). V was clipped by 1 base and J by 0 bases, with 11 bases between them. The CDR3 DNA is TGTGCCAGCAGCTTAGGAGACAACTTTAGCACAGATACGCAGTATTTT. Translated, it gives CASSLGDNFSTDTQYF.

V usage is TRBV7-8 and J usage is TRBJ2-1; D is unclear. The V end was cut by 4 bases, the J end by 4 bases, with 8 bases between. Germline V gene data show CDR1 as SGHVS and CDR2 as FQNEAQ. This CDR3 spans 13 amino acids. Here the CDR3 reads CASSYELYNEQFF. CDR3 coding DNA: TGTGCCAGCAGCTACGAGCTTTACAATGAGCAGTTCTTC.

The sample holds a few counts of this clone. The V gene is TRBV28, the J gene TRBJ2-2; D is unclear. V lost 3 bases, J lost 7 bases, and 12 bases lay in between. Germline V gene sequence: CDR1 MDHEN, CDR2 SYDVKM. The CDR3 is 14 residues long. CDR3 amino acids: CASSFHHKIGELFF. DNA for the CDR3: TGTGCCAGCAGTTTCCATCACAAAATCGGGGAGCTGTTTTTT.

V is TRBV6-2 or TRBV6-3 and J is TRBJ1-2, with TRBD1 as a possible D gene (5 bases). Germline V CDR1 and CDR2: MNHEY, SVGEGT. CDR3 length: 17 amino acids. Trimming took off 4 bases at V and 0 bases at J, with 18 bases between the two ends. For the CDR3, the DNA is TGTGCCAGCAGTTCGTACCGAGGGGCCGGTCCTAACTATGGCTACACCTTC. It translates to CASSSYRGAGPNYGYTF.

The chain employs TRBV18 and TRBJ1-1; perhaps TRBD1 as D (5 bases). CDR1 and CDR2 from the germline V gene are KGHSH and LQKENI. V lost 4 bases and J 0 bases, leaving 6 bases between the germline ends. The CDR3 length is 13 residues. CDR3 coding DNA: TGTGCCAGCTCACAGGACATGAACACTGAAGCTTTCTTT. Its protein is CASSQDMNTEAFF.

This chain links TRBV12-3 or TRBV12-4 with TRBJ2-1; D unclear. V was cut by 8 bases and J by 8 bases, with 13 bases left in between. This CDR3 region has 12 residues. CDR3 in amino acids: CASSELGYEQFF. DNA for the CDR3: TGTGCCAGCTCGGAATTGGGCTATGAGCAGTTCTTC.

On this clone: Other DNA sequences of this sample code for an identical CDR3. The chain recombines TRBV9 with TRBJ2-1; TRBD1 is a possible D gene (5 bases). The germline V gene encodes CDR1 SGDLS and CDR2 YYNGEE. Trimming removed 0 bases at V and 6 bases at J, with 10 bases between. The CDR3 is 14 amino acids. The CDR3 loop is CASSVGGYRNEQFF. CDR3 sequence (DNA): TGTGCCAGCAGCGTAGGGGGCTACCGCAATGAGCAGTTCTTC.

The J gene is TRBJ1-1, the V gene TRBV4-1, with a weak D call TRBD1 (6 bases). This CDR3 contains 13 residues. Germline CDR1 and CDR2: MGHRA and YSYEKL. Trimming took 1 base from V and 4 from J, leaving 7 bases between them. As DNA, the CDR3 is TGCGCCAGCAGCCAAGTGGGGGCCACTGAAGCTTTCTTT. It encodes CASSQVGATEAFF.

The V call is TRBV29-1, the J call TRBJ2-3; D unresolved. Germline CDR1 reads SQVTM; CDR2 reads ANQGSEA. V lost 6 bases and J 0 bases, leaving 13 bases between the germline ends. This CDR3 comprises 14 residues. As DNA, the CDR3 is TGCAGCGTGGGTTGGTCCGCTAGCACAGATACGCAGTATTTT. It yields the protein CSVGWSASTDTQYF.

Only one count was recorded for this clone. The gene calls are TRBV7-2 and TRBJ2-7; 7 bases agree with TRBD1. The CDR3 covers 14 residues. J gave up 4 bases and V 1 base, and 4 bases lay outside the gene matches. Looked up from germline, CDR1 is SGHTA and CDR2 is FQGNSA. Written as DNA, the CDR3 is TGTGCCAGCAGCTTAGGGGCAGGGGGTTACGAGCAGTACTTC. This encodes CASSLGAGGYEQYF.

V is TRBV29-1 and J is TRBJ1-2; 7 bases map to TRBD1. CDR1 is SQVTM and CDR2 is ANQGSEA in the germline V gene. After removal of 5 bases from V and 5 bases from J, the junction contained 5 bases not matched to a gene. This CDR3 comprises 12 residues. CDR3 amino acids: CSVRGDRYGYTF. The CDR3 bases are TGCAGCGTTCGGGGGGACAGATATGGCTACACCTTC.

This rearrangement joins TRBV7-8 to TRBJ1-2; TRBD1 matches at 8 bases. Looked up from germline, CDR1 is SGHVS and CDR2 is FQNEAQ. The CDR3 is made up of 14 amino acids. The junction had 2 bases not matched to a gene; V was cut back by 1 base and J by 4 bases. The CDR3 coding sequence is TGTGCCAGCAGCTTAGGACAGGGGACCTATGGCTACACCTTC. Translating gives CASSLGQGTYGYTF.